One and the same sample provided the 29 T cell receptor beta chains below, sequenced in a study of a mutant IDH1 vaccine in newly diagnosed glioma (dated by TCRdb to about 2021). The time point label here, explained by the study, means: week 23, last vaccination. Each vaccine dose was 300 ug of a 20-mer mutant IDH1 peptide in Montanide, given subcutaneously with topical imiquimod. Antigens of these TCRs are unknown. The protocol used for the library was the immunoSEQ multiplex PCR assay. TCRdb's version of the immuneACCESS table is confined to in-frame rearrangements and falls short of the full clone set. An unresolved V gene accounts for under half of the shortfall where checked; the remainder is of unknown origin. The sample table lists approximately 82,000 clones, 65% to 90% of them with a count of one. About 2.2% of the sample comes from the top ten. The specimen was PBMCs, collected from a glioma patient whose treatment included an IDH1 peptide vaccine. Receptors were obtained from a man younger than 45 with glioma. Some clones in this sample may be carry-over from other donors' samples.

This clone occurred once. The gene calls are TRBV7-2 and TRBJ2-1, with D perhaps matching TRBD2 (7 bases). With 7 bases removed from V and 4 bases from J, the gap between germline ends came to 17 bases. The V gene's germline CDR1 is SGHTA and CDR2 FQGNSA. The CDR3 is 15 residues long. The CDR3 is CASKRGGPTYNEQFF. The CDR3 bases are TGTGCCAGCAAAAGGGGGGGGCCAACATACAATGAGCAGTTCTTC. Combining the CDR3 with reference TRBV7-2 and TRBJ2-1 gives the whole variable domain GAGVSQSPSNKVTEKGKDVELRCDPISGHTALYWYRQSLGQGLEFLIYFQGNSAPDKSGLPSDRFSAERTGGSVSTLTIQRTQQEDSAVYLCASKRGGPTYNEQFFGPGTRLTVL.

The gene calls are TRBV20-1 and TRBJ2-7; no reliable D call. The CDR3 length is 11 residues. The germline V gene encodes CDR1 DFQATT and CDR2 SNEGSKA (reference sequence). The CDR3 coding sequence is TGCAGCGTCACGTGGGGTCGCGAGCAGTACTTC. Translation: CSVTWGREQYF.

This chain joins TRBV7-3 and TRBJ2-1; possibly TRBD2 for D (5 bases). This CDR3 has 15 residues. CDR1 is SGHTA, CDR2 FQGTGA, per germline. V lost 1 base, J lost 2 bases, and 9 bases lay in between. For the CDR3, the DNA is TGTGCCAGCAGCTTAAGGAGCGGCCCCTACAATGAGCAGTTCTTC. Its protein is CASSLRSGPYNEQFF.

The V and J genes are TRBV28 and TRBJ1-2, with D perhaps matching TRBD1 (5 bases). V lost 5 bases and J lost 6, with 19 bases in between. This CDR3 is 15 amino acids long. Germline V gene data show CDR1 as MDHEN and CDR2 as SYDVKM. DNA for the CDR3: TGTGCCAGCAGTCCACCCCCTTGGAGGGGACATGGCTACACCTTC. Its translation is CASSPPPWRGHGYTF.

V is TRBV7-8 and J is TRBJ1-5, with D tentatively TRBD1 (6 bases). The germline V gene has CDR1 SGHVS and CDR2 FQNEAQ. This CDR3 is 14 amino acids long. Trimming took off 5 bases at V and 7 bases at J, with 15 bases between the two ends. The CDR3 region is CASSLQGGGQPQHF. The CDR3 nucleotides are TGTGCCAGCAGCCTACAGGGCGGAGGGCAGCCCCAGCATTTT.

V and J are TRBV13 and TRBJ2-1, with D uncertain. Germline CDR1 reads PRHDT; CDR2 reads FYEKMQ (reference sequence). CDR3 length: 12 residues. V was clipped by 2 bases and J by 4 bases, with 3 bases between them. The CDR3 nucleotides read TGTGCCAGCAGCTTACTATACAATGAGCAGTTCTTC. It is translated as CASSLLYNEQFF. Complete variable domain (other parts from reference TRBV13 and TRBJ2-1): AAGVIQSPRHLIKEKRETATLKCYPIPRHDTVYWYQQGPGQDPQFLISFYEKMQSDKGSIPDRFSAQQFSDYHSELNMSSLELGDSALYFCASSLLYNEQFFGPGTRLTVL.

Only one count was recorded for this clone. The chain carries TRBV7-8 and TRBJ2-5; 7 bases line up with TRBD1. CDR1 SGHVS and CDR2 FQNEAQ come from the germline V gene. The CDR3 is made up of 14 amino acids. The junction had 8 bases not matched to a gene; V was cut back by 5 bases and J by 5 bases. CDR3 DNA sequence: TGTGCCAGCAGCACGACAGGGAAAACGGAGACCCAGTACTTC. Translating gives CASSTTGKTETQYF.

A word on this clone: One end of the junction fails to match germline, which may point to a read error. V is TRBV5-8 and J is TRBJ2-1, with D possibly matching TRBD2 (7 bases). Germline V gives CDR1 SGHTS, CDR2 YDEGEE. CDR3 size: 13 residues. Written as DNA, the CDR3 is TGTGCCAGCAGCTTGAATGCGGGGGCCGAGCCGTTCTTC. Amino acid sequence: CASSLNAGAEPFF.

The CDR3 region is CASSSTGTGTSPLHF. The CDR3 nucleotides are TGTGCCAGTAGTTCTACCGGGACAGGGACGTCACCCCTCCACTTT. The chain employs TRBV19 and TRBJ1-6, with 9 bases matching TRBD1. There are 15 residues in the CDR3. V lost 5 bases to trimming and J lost 10 bases; unmatched junction nucleotides: 9. The germline V gene encodes CDR1 LNHDA and CDR2 SQIVND (reference sequence).

The J gene is TRBJ1-1, the V gene TRBV2, with a weak D call TRBD1 (6 bases). V lost 4 bases and J lost 1, with 13 bases in between. Germline V lookup: CDR1 SNHLY, CDR2 FYNNEI. The CDR3 totals 15 residues. The CDR3 spells CASSVRGPGNTEAFF. The CDR3 bases are TGTGCCAGCAGTGTCCGGGGGCCGGGGAACACTGAAGCTTTCTTT.

This chain uses TRBV4-3 with TRBJ1-5; D remains unclear. The CDR3 extends over 15 amino acids. CDR1 and CDR2 (germline): LGHNA, YSLEER. Trimming pared 4 bases from V and 0 bases from J, leaving 10 bases between. CDR3 in DNA: TGCGCCAGCAGCCCCATACTGGGTAGCAATCAGCCCCAGCATTTT. Its protein product is CASSPILGSNQPQHF.

V gene TRBV5-5 combines with J gene TRBJ2-3; D is perhaps TRBD1 (6 bases). Germline V lookup: CDR1 SGHKS, CDR2 YYEKEE (reference sequence). Deletions cut 4 bases from V and 6 bases from J, with 18 bases between. The CDR3 runs 15 residues. This CDR3 is CASSPTGTPSDTQYF. The DNA for the CDR3 is TGTGCCAGCAGCCCTACAGGGACCCCCTCCGATACGCAGTATTTT.

The chain carries TRBV5-6 and TRBJ2-7; TRBD2 matches 7 bases. Trimming cost V 3 bases and J 7 bases; bases outside gene matches: 10. Germline CDR1 SGHDT, CDR2 YYEEEE. This CDR3 contains 14 residues. The CDR3 loop is CASSSGLGIREQYF. As DNA, the CDR3 is TGTGCCAGCAGCTCTGGACTAGGCATACGGGAGCAGTACTTC.

The CDR3 bases are TGCGCCAGCAGCCAAGAGGGGGAACCCTACAATGAGCAGTTCTTC. Translation gives CASSQEGEPYNEQFF. The chain has TRBV4-3 and TRBJ2-1; D possibly matches TRBD1 or TRBD2 (5 bases each). Germline CDR1 LGHNA, CDR2 YSLEER. V gave up 0 bases and J gave up 2 bases, with 8 bases separating them. The CDR3 runs 15 residues.

Written as DNA, the CDR3 is TGTGCCAGCAGCTCCCCGCCCGGACGGCCGACCTACGAGCAGTACTTC. As protein: CASSSPPGRPTYEQYF. This chain uses TRBV7-2 with TRBJ2-7, with no clear D. The CDR3 spans 16 residues. V was cut by 4 bases and J by 2 bases, with 18 bases left in between. Germline V gene sequence: CDR1 SGHTA, CDR2 FQGNSA.

The DNA for the CDR3 is TGCGCCAGCAGCTCGGTCGCAGGGAGCTATGGCTACACCTTC. Translated: CASSSVAGSYGYTF. The rearrangement uses TRBV5-1 and TRBJ1-2; perhaps TRBD1 as D (5 bases). V was pared by 3 bases and J by 4 bases, with 13 bases between. Germline loops: CDR1 SGHRS, CDR2 YFSETQ. There are 14 residues in the CDR3. Complete variable domain (other parts from reference TRBV5-1 and TRBJ1-2): KAGVTQTPRYLIKTRGQQVTLSCSPISGHRSVSWYQQTPGQGLQFLFEYFSETQRNKGNFPGRFSGRQFSNSRSEMNVSTLELGDSALYLCASSSVAGSYGYTFGSGTRLTVV.

This clone was counted once. This sequence joins TRBV9 and TRBJ2-2; 9 nucleotides align to TRBD1. V was pared by 2 bases and J by 6 bases, with 8 bases of the junction left unmatched. CDR1 and CDR2 (germline): SGDLS, YYNGEE. CDR3 length equals 16 residues. The CDR3 DNA follows: TGTGCCAGCAGCGTCCGCAGGACAGGGGAAGCCGGGGAGCTGTTTTTT. Translated, it gives CASSVRRTGEAGELFF.

The chain recombines TRBV5-4 with TRBJ2-5; TRBD2 matches at 11 bases. Looked up from germline, CDR1 is SGHNT and CDR2 is YYREEE (reference sequence). This CDR3 contains 12 residues. The V and J ends lost 10 bases and 7 bases, in that order; junction bases with no gene match: 6. Written as DNA, the CDR3 is TGTGCCGGGGGACTAGCGGAAGGGACCCAGTACTTC. It is translated as CAGGLAEGTQYF.

The chain has TRBV9 and TRBJ2-2, with 7 bases identical to TRBD1. CDR3 length: 16 amino acids. Losses at the gene ends were 0 bases for V and 4 bases for J; bases not matched to a gene: 6. Per germline, CDR1 SGDLS and CDR2 YYNGEE. As DNA, the CDR3 is TGTGCCAGCAGCGTAGCGGTGACAGGGCGCACCGGGGAGCTGTTTTTT. It specifies CASSVAVTGRTGELFF.

In its sample, this clone was seen once. CDR3 amino acids: CASSPRTGANYGYTF. CDR3 DNA: TGCGCCAGCAGCCCCCGGACAGGAGCTAACTATGGCTACACCTTC. This chain uses TRBV5-1 with TRBJ1-2, with 7 bases identical to TRBD1. CDR3 length equals 15 residues. CDR1 and CDR2 (germline): SGHRS, YFSETQ. The ends lost 4 bases at V and 0 bases at J; junction bases unmatched: 6.

The chain recombines TRBV11-2 with TRBJ1-1; possibly TRBD1 for D (5 bases). The length of the CDR3 is 17 residues. Germline V lookup: CDR1 SGHAT, CDR2 FQNNGV. Trimming cost V 5 bases and J 5 bases, with 24 bases left between them. The CDR3 loop reads CASSPGGIARGGTEAFF. The CDR3 DNA sequence: TGTGCCAGCAGCCCCGGCGGGATTGCACGGGGGGGAACTGAAGCTTTCTTT.

The chain is built from TRBV18 and TRBJ2-2, with D unclear. The germline V and J ends were trimmed by 2 bases and 5 bases, with 6 bases remaining between them. Per the germline V gene, CDR1 is KGHSH and CDR2 is LQKENI. This CDR3 has 13 amino acids. As DNA, the CDR3 is TGTGCCAGCTCACCAATGTTGACCGGGGAGCTGTTTTTT. Translated, it gives CASSPMLTGELFF.

J is TRBJ2-1 and V is TRBV5-1; D is ambiguous. Looked up from germline, CDR1 is SGHRS and CDR2 is YFSETQ. The CDR3 extends over 12 amino acids. Deletions cut 6 bases from V and 8 bases from J, with 12 bases between. The CDR3 DNA sequence: TGCGCCAGCATGGGGTATAGGGATGAGCAGTTCTTC. Its protein product is CASMGYRDEQFF.

This chain links TRBV28 with TRBJ2-1; a possible D gene is TRBD2 (6 bases). CDR1 is MDHEN, CDR2 SYDVKM, per germline. The CDR3 loop spans 14 amino acids. Trimming removed 5 bases at V and 6 bases at J, with 14 bases between. CDR3 region: CASSLGTGPNEQFF. CDR3 nucleotide sequence: TGTGCCAGCAGTCTAGGGACTGGACCCAATGAGCAGTTCTTC.

The chain has TRBV11-3 and TRBJ2-3; TRBD2 aligns across 8 bases. The V segment lost 1 base and the J segment 1 base; nucleotides outside the gene matches: 4. The CDR3 is 16 residues long. CDR1 SGHNT and CDR2 YENEEA come from the germline V gene. DNA of the CDR3: TGTGCCAGCAGCTTAGGTAGTAGCGGGGGCACAGATACGCAGTATTTT. Translation: CASSLGSSGGTDTQYF.

This chain connects TRBV7-8 to TRBJ1-4; D remains unclear. Trimming took off 1 base at V and 7 bases at J, with 13 bases between the two ends. This CDR3 is 15 amino acids long. Germline V lookup: CDR1 SGHVS, CDR2 FQNEAQ. The CDR3 DNA reads TGTGCCAGCAGCTTAGAGGGTAGCTCCTTTGAAAAACTGTTTTTT. It encodes CASSLEGSSFEKLFF.

The genes are TRBV7-9 and TRBJ1-2; possibly TRBD1 for D (6 bases). V shed 6 bases and J shed 4 bases, with 12 bases lying between them. CDR1 is SEHNR and CDR2 is FQNEAQ in the germline V gene (reference sequence). The CDR3 has 13 amino acids. The CDR3 protein is CASRPGVSYGYTF. CDR3 sequence (DNA): TGTGCCAGCAGACCAGGGGTGAGCTATGGCTACACCTTC.

The rearrangement uses TRBV7-9 and TRBJ2-1, with D possibly called TRBD1 or TRBD2 (5 bases each). In germline, CDR1 is SEHNR, CDR2 FQNEAQ (reference sequence). The length of the CDR3 is 15 residues. The V end was cut by 6 bases, the J end by 0 bases, with 12 bases between. For the CDR3, the DNA is TGTGCCAGCAGTCCAAAGGGGAGCTCCTACAATGAGCAGTTCTTC. Translating it yields CASSPKGSSYNEQFF.

The V and J genes are TRBV19 and TRBJ2-1, with D uncertain. This CDR3 is built from 15 residues. V dropped 1 base and J dropped 3 bases, with 10 bases sitting between them. CDR1 and CDR2 from the germline V gene are LNHDA and SQIVND (reference sequence). As DNA, the CDR3 is TGTGCCAGTAGTATAGTTTACTACAACTACAATGAGCAGTTCTTC. Protein product: CASSIVYYNYNEQFF.